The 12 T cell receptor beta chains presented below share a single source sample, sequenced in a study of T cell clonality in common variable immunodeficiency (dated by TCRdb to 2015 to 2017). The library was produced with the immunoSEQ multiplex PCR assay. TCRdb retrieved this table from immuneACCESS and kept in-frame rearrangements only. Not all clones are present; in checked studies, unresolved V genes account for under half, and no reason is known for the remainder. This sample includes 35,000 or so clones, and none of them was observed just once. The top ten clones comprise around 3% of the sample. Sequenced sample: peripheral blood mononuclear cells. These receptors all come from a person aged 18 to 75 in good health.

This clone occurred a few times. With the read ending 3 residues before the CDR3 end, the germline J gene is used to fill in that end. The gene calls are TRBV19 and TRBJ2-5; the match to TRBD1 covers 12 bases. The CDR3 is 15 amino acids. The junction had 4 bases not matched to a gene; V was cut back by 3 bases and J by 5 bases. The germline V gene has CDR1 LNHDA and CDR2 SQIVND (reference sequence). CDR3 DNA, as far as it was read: TGTGCCAGTAGTATCGGGACAGGGGGCAGGGAGACC. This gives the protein CASSIGTGGRET. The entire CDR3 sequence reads CASSIGTGGRETQYF.

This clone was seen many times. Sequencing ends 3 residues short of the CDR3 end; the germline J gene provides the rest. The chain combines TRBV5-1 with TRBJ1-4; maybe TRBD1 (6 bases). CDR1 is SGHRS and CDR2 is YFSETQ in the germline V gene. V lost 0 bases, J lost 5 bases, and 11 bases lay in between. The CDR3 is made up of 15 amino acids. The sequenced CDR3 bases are TGCGCCAGCAGCTTGGGAGGGACAAGCAATGAAAAA. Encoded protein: CASSLGGTSNEK. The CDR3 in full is CASSLGGTSNEKLFF.

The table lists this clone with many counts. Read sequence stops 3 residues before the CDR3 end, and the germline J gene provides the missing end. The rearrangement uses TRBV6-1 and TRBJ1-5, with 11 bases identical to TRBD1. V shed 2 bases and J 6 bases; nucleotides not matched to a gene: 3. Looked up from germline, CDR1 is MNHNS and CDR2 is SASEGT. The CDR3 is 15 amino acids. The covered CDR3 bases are TGTGCCAGCAGTGAACGGACAGGGGGCGGTCAGCCC. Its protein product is CASSERTGGGQP. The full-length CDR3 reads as CASSERTGGGQPQHF.

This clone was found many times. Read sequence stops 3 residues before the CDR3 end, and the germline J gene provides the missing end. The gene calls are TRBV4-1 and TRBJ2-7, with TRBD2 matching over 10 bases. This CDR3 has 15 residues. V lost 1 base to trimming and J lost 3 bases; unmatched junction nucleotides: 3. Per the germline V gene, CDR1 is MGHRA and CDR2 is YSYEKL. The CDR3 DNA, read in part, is TGCGCCAGCAGCCAAGTCGAGCGGGAGGGCTACGAG. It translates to CASSQVEREGYE. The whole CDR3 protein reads CASSQVEREGYEQYF.

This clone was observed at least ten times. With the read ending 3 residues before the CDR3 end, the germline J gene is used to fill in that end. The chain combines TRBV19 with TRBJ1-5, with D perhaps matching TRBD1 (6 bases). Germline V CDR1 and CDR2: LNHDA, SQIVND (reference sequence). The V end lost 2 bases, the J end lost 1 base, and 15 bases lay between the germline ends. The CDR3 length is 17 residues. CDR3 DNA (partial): TGTGCCAGTAGTATATATGGACAGACCCACAGCAATCAGCCC. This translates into CASSIYGQTHSNQP. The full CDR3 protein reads CASSIYGQTHSNQPQHF.

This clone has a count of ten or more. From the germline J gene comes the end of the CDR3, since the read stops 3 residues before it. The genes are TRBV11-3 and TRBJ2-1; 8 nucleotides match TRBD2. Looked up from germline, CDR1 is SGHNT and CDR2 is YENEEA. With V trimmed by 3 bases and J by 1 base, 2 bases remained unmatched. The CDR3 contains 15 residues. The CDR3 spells CASSFSSGSYNEQFF. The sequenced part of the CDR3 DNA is TGTGCCAGCAGCTTCTCTAGCGGGTCCTACAATGAG.

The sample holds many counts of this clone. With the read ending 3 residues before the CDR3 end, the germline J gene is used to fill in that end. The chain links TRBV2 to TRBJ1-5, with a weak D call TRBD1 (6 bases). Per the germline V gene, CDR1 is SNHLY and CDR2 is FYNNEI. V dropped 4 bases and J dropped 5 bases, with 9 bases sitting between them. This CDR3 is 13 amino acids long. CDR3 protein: CASSVGQHQPQHF. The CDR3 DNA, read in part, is TGTGCCAGCAGTGTAGGACAGCATCAGCCC.

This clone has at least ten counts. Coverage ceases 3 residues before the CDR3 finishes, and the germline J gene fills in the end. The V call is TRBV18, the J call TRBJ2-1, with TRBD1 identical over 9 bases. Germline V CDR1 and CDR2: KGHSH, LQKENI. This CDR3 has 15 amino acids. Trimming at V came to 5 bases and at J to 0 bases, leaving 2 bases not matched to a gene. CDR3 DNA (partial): TGTGCCAGCTCATCGGGACAGGGCTCCTACAATGAG. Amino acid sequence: CASSSGQGSYNE. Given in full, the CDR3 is CASSSGQGSYNEQFF.

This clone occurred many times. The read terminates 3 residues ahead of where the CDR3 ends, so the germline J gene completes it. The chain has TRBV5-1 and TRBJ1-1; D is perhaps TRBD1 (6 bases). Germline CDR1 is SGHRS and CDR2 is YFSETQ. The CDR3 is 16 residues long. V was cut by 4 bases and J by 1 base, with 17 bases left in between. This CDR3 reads CASSLLGAVGNTEAFF. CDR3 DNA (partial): TGCGCCAGCAGCCTGTTGGGGGCGGTTGGGAACACTGAA.

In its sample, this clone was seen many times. Partial CDR3 DNA: TGTGCCATCAGTGAACGGGTAGGAAGGACTGAA. Translated, it gives CAISERVGRTE. The full CDR3 sequence reads CAISERVGRTEAFF. This chain connects TRBV10-3 to TRBJ1-1; D is ambiguous. The read terminates 3 residues before the CDR3 end, so the remaining end is supplied by the germline J gene. The V gene's germline CDR1 is ENHRY and CDR2 SYGVKD. The CDR3 loop spans 14 amino acids. V was cut by 3 bases and J by 5 bases, with 13 bases left in between.

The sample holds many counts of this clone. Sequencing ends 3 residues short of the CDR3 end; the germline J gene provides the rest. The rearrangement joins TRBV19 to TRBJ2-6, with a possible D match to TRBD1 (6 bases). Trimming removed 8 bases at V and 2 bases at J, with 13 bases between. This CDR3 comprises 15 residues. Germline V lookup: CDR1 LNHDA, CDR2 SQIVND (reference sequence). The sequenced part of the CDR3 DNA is TGTGCCAGTGTGCAGGGGCAGACTGGGGCCAACGTC. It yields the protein CASVQGQTGANV. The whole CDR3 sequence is CASVQGQTGANVLTF.

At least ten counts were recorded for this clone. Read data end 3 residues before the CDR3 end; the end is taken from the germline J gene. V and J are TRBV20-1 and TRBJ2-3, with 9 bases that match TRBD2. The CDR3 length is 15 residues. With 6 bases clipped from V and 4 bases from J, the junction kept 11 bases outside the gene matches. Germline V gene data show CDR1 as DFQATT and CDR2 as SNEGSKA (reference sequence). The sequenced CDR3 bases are TGCAGTGCCCAGCACGGCGGGGGGGTGGCAGATACG. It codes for CSAQHGGGVADT. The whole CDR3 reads CSAQHGGGVADTQYF.